This T cell receptor (beta chain) originates from a study of T-cell reconstitution after alpha-beta-depleted transplantation in children. The V gene's germline CDR1 is SGHTA and CDR2 FQGNSA. This CDR3 comprises 15 residues. V gave up 5 bases and J gave up 7 bases; unmatched junction bases: 9. The library targeted TCRbeta and was prepared with unique molecular identifiers. TCRdb re-called the PCR reads with MiXCR, one entry per CDR3 protein. The sample has a few hundred thousand distinct CDR3 sequences; over 20% are singletons. The table lists this clonotype with a few counts. The chain uses TRBV7-2 and TRBJ1-5; 9 nucleotides line up with TRBD1. The sequence was collected from a boy younger than two with Wiskott-Aldrich syndrome, due to receive a stem cell transplant. The sequenced sample was PBMCs, obtained before TCRalphabeta/CD19-depleted stem cell transplant. This CDR3 is CASSTTGGWSQPQHF. The CDR3 DNA is TGTGCCAGCAGCACAACAGGGGGCTGGTCACAGCCCCAGCATTTT.